The 22 T cell receptor beta chains below all came from one sample that was sequenced in a study of read filtering for tumor transcriptome and immune sequencing (dated by TCRdb to 2019 to 2021). Instrument on record: Illumina HiSeq 4000. TCR libraries were built from 400 ng RNA with the Immunoverse kit, using molecular barcoded adaptors covering alpha/delta and beta/gamma chains. TCRdb reprocessed the public reads (quality trimming at Q25 with fastp, clone calling with MiXCR) and kept in-frame beta chains. Here each entry gathers all rows of one CDR3 protein and keeps the most common genes and DNA. The sample profile shows over 55,000 distinct CDR3 sequences; about 15% of them were found once. The top ten constitute approximately 50% of the sample. Sequenced material: a population of CD138-negative cells sorted from bone marrow. The sample's cell subset or site label, decoded: bone marrow mononuclear cells depleted of CD138+ plasma/myeloma cells by negative magnetic selection. The receptors derive from a donor over 35 with multiple myeloma.

This clonotype was seen at least ten times. The CDR3 loop is CASSPRLGTGSTDTQYF. The CDR3 nucleotides read TGTGCCAGCAGCCCGAGACTCGGAACGGGTAGCACAGATACGCAGTATTTT. The rearrangement joins TRBV7-3 to TRBJ2-3; D call uncertain. V shed 5 bases and J shed 0 bases, with 18 bases lying between them. Germline V gene lookup returns CDR1 SGHTA and CDR2 FQGTGA. CDR3 length: 17 amino acids.

Points on this clonotype: A much more abundant neighbour one base away suggests this may be a read error. The gene calls are TRBV29-1 and TRBJ2-7; a weak D match, TRBD1 (5 bases). This CDR3 is built from 11 residues. From germline, CDR1 is SQVTM and CDR2 ANQGSEA. CDR3 coding DNA: TGCAGCGTTTCAGGGCCCTACGGGCAGTACTTC. This translates into CSVSGPYGQYF.

At least ten counts were recorded for this clonotype. V and J are TRBV24-1 and TRBJ2-1; 12 bases fit TRBD2. With 0 bases clipped from V and 4 bases from J, the junction kept 0 bases outside the gene matches. CDR1 is KGHDR and CDR2 is SFDVKD in the germline V gene. CDR3 length: 16 residues. CDR3 in amino acids: CATSDLGLAGYNEQFF. The CDR3 nucleotides are TGTGCCACCAGTGATTTGGGACTAGCGGGGTACAATGAGCAGTTCTTC.

To note about this clonotype: Since a much larger clone is just one base distant, this may be a read error. V usage is TRBV7-9 and J usage is TRBJ2-2; 7 bases match TRBD1. The CDR3 spans 14 residues. Germline-derived CDR1 and CDR2 are SEHNR and FQNEAQ (reference sequence). V gave up 4 bases and J gave up 7 bases; unmatched junction bases: 6. This chain's CDR3 is CASSSRDRHGELFF. As DNA, the CDR3 is TGTGCCAGCAGCTCCCGGGACAGACACGGGGAGCTGTTTTTT. The entire variable domain, with the rest obtained from reference TRBV7-9 and TRBJ2-2, is as follows: DTGVSQNPRHKITKRGQNVTFRCDPISEHNRLYWYRQTLGQGPEFLTYFQNEAQLEKSRLLSDRFSAERPKGSFSTLEIQRTEQGDSAMYLCASSSRDRHGELFFGEGSRLTVL.

The table lists this clonotype with many counts. This chain uses TRBV20-1 with TRBJ2-6; perhaps TRBD1 as D (6 bases). Germline V lookup: CDR1 DFQATT, CDR2 SNEGSKA (reference sequence). The CDR3 runs to 16 residues. The V gene lost 3 bases and the J gene lost 0 bases, with 12 bases spanning the gap. CDR3 coding DNA: TGCAGTGCTAGGGGCAGGGGTTACTCTGGGGCCAACGTCCTGACTTTC. Translation gives CSARGRGYSGANVLTF.

This clonotype showed up many times. The DNA for the CDR3 is TGCAGCGGATCAGAGGGCTTCTCTCAGCCCCAGCATTTT. Its translation is CSGSEGFSQPQHF. The chain has TRBV29-1 and TRBJ1-5; D is uncertain. Germline assignment: CDR1 SQVTM and CDR2 ANQGSEA. Between the trimmed V and J ends, which lost 7 bases and 6 bases, there was a span of 16 bases. CDR3 length: 13 amino acids. The whole variable domain, remainder taken from reference TRBV29-1 and TRBJ1-5, is SAVISQKPSRDICQRGTSLTIQCQVDSQVTMMFWYRQQPGQSLTLIATANQGSEATYESGFVIDKFPISRPNLTFSTLTVSNMSPEDSSIYLCSGSEGFSQPQHFGDGTRLSIL.

The table lists this clonotype with many counts. The J gene is TRBJ1-1, the V gene TRBV29-1; TRBD1 might be the D (5 bases). CDR3 length: 12 residues. The V and J ends lost 3 bases and 2 bases respectively, with 7 bases between them. Germline loops: CDR1 SQVTM, CDR2 ANQGSEA. CDR3 DNA sequence: TGCAGCGTTGATCAGGGAAACACTGAAGCTTTCTTT. Protein: CSVDQGNTEAFF.

A note on this clonotype: A single base separates this from a much larger clone, so it may be a read error. The chain uses TRBV7-3 and TRBJ2-2, with 7 bases matching TRBD2. The CDR3 contains 17 residues. Germline V gene data show CDR1 as SGHTA and CDR2 as FQGTGA. The CDR3 DNA reads TGTGTCAGCAGCTTAAGAAGGGCTAGCGGGAACACCGGGGAGCTGTTTTTT. It specifies CVSSLRRASGNTGELFF. Full variable domain (outside the CDR3, taken from reference TRBV7-3 and TRBJ2-2): GAGVSQTPSNKVTEKGKYVELRCDPISGHTALYWYRQSLGQGPEFLIYFQGTGAADDSGLPNDRFFAVRPEGSVSTLKIQRTERGDSAVYLCVSSLRRASGNTGELFFGEGSRLTVL.

This clonotype occurred many times. The rearrangement joins TRBV7-8 to TRBJ1-1; 7 bases map to TRBD1. This CDR3 is built from 15 residues. After removal of 4 bases from V and 7 bases from J, the junction contained 12 bases not matched to a gene. From germline, CDR1 is SGHVS and CDR2 FQNEAQ. CDR3 sequence reads: CASSSTRQGGDEAFF. The CDR3 DNA reads as TGTGCCAGCAGCTCTACCAGACAGGGAGGGGATGAAGCTTTCTTT.

The table lists this clonotype with many counts. J is TRBJ2-5 and V is TRBV3-1; 11 bases fit TRBD1. This CDR3 has 15 amino acids. The J segment lost 5 bases and the V segment lost 5 bases, leaving 7 bases of the junction unmatched. Germline values: CDR1 LGHDT, CDR2 YNNKEL (reference sequence). The chain's CDR3 is CASSSGQGGGETQYF. Written as DNA, the CDR3 is TGTGCCAGCAGCTCGGGACAGGGGGGAGGCGAGACCCAGTACTTC.

This clonotype has ten or more counts. The chain employs TRBV5-1 and TRBJ2-1; possibly TRBD2 for D (5 bases). The germline V gene encodes CDR1 SGHRS and CDR2 YFSETQ. The CDR3 totals 15 residues. Trimming shortened V by 0 bases and J by 4 bases, and 11 bases separated the two germline ends. The CDR3 sequence is CASSLEGDRYNEQFF. In DNA, the CDR3 is TGCGCCAGCAGCTTGGAGGGAGATAGGTACAATGAGCAGTTCTTC. Full variable domain (missing parts from reference TRBV5-1 and TRBJ2-1): KAGVTQTPRYLIKTRGQQVTLSCSPISGHRSVSWYQQTPGQGLQFLFEYFSETQRNKGNFPGRFSGRQFSNSRSEMNVSTLELGDSALYLCASSLEGDRYNEQFFGPGTRLTVL.

This clonotype was recorded at least ten times. The rearrangement links TRBV5-1 to TRBJ2-1; 9 nucleotides align to TRBD1. This CDR3 contains 15 residues. Germline V CDR1 and CDR2: SGHRS, YFSETQ. The trim removed 4 bases at V and 5 bases at J, leaving 7 bases unmatched. Here the CDR3 DNA reads TGCGCCAGCAGCAGTAGCCGGGACAGGGACAATGAGCAGTTCTTC. Residues: CASSSSRDRDNEQFF. The whole variable domain, remainder taken from reference TRBV5-1 and TRBJ2-1, is KAGVTQTPRYLIKTRGQQVTLSCSPISGHRSVSWYQQTPGQGLQFLFEYFSETQRNKGNFPGRFSGRQFSNSRSEMNVSTLELGDSALYLCASSSSRDRDNEQFFGPGTRLTVL.

There are many counts of this clonotype. The rearrangement uses TRBV2 and TRBJ2-5; the match to TRBD2 covers 7 bases. CDR1 and CDR2 (germline): SNHLY, FYNNEI. The trim removed 9 bases at V and 2 bases at J, leaving 6 bases unmatched. CDR3 size: 13 residues. CDR3 in amino acids: CAREASGQETQYF. The CDR3 DNA sequence: TGTGCCAGAGAAGCTAGCGGACAAGAGACCCAGTACTTC.

This clonotype showed up many times. The V call is TRBV11-3, the J call TRBJ2-3, with D perhaps matching TRBD1 or TRBD2 (5 bases each). Germline V CDR1 and CDR2: SGHNT, YENEEA. The germline V and J ends were trimmed by 4 bases and 4 bases, with 12 bases remaining between them. The CDR3 runs to 14 residues. The CDR3: CASSSPGTADTQYF. In DNA form, the CDR3 reads TGTGCCAGCAGCTCTCCCGGGACCGCAGATACGCAGTATTTT.

This clonotype was observed many times. The chain combines TRBV5-1 with TRBJ2-5, with D possibly matching TRBD1 (6 bases). The length of the CDR3 is 14 residues. Trimming pared 5 bases from V and 3 bases from J, leaving 14 bases between. Germline V gene lookup returns CDR1 SGHRS and CDR2 YFSETQ. The DNA for the CDR3 is TGCGCCAGCAGTTTGACGGACAGCGAAGAGACCCAGTACTTC. Amino acids: CASSLTDSEETQYF.

This clonotype was picked up many times. V and J are TRBV7-3 and TRBJ2-7; D is uncertain. In germline, CDR1 is SGHTA, CDR2 FQGTGA. The V and J ends lost 1 base and 6 bases respectively, with 16 bases between them. There are 15 residues in the CDR3. Written as DNA, the CDR3 is TGTGCCAGCAGCTTAAACCCCAGCGACCTGGGCGAGCAGTACTTC. Amino acid sequence: CASSLNPSDLGEQYF.

The table lists this clonotype with many counts. The rearrangement uses TRBV29-1 and TRBJ2-1; possibly TRBD1 for D (6 bases). The V end lost 4 bases, the J end lost 3 bases, and 10 bases lay between the germline ends. Germline-derived CDR1 and CDR2 are SQVTM and ANQGSEA. The CDR3 spans 13 residues. CDR3 in amino acids: CSVGRGGYNEQFF. In nucleotides, the CDR3 is TGCAGCGTTGGCAGGGGCGGCTACAATGAGCAGTTCTTC.

This clonotype has ten or more counts. This chain connects TRBV4-1 to TRBJ2-1, with 8 bases lining up with TRBD2. CDR3 size: 18 residues. Per the germline V gene, CDR1 is MGHRA and CDR2 is YSYEKL. V dropped 4 bases and J dropped 0; count of bases not matched to a gene: 11. CDR3 DNA: TGCGCCAGCAGCCCGGGGCCGCTAGCGGGTAGCTCCTACAATGAGCAGTTCTTC. Residues: CASSPGPLAGSSYNEQFF.

There are many counts of this clonotype. The CDR3 nucleotides are TGTGCCAGCAGCTTAGCGCTCTCCGGGACCCAGTACTTC. Its translation: CASSLALSGTQYF. The chain links TRBV7-9 to TRBJ2-5; unclear D gene. Germline CDR1 SEHNR, CDR2 FQNEAQ (reference sequence). With 0 bases removed from V and 7 bases from J, the gap between germline ends came to 9 bases. This CDR3 is built from 13 residues.

This clonotype was seen just once. Being one base from a much bigger clone, this may be a read error. The chain combines TRBV4-3 with TRBJ2-7; tentatively, D is TRBD2 (6 bases). Germline V gene sequence: CDR1 LGHNA, CDR2 YSLEER. The ends were cut back, 0 bases at V and 1 base at J, with 16 bases in the middle. The CDR3 loop spans 17 amino acids. The CDR3 sequence: CASSQELHTGTSYEQYF. DNA for the CDR3: TGCGCCAGCAGCCAAGAACTACACACCGGGACTTCCTACGAGCAGTACTTC.

This chain connects TRBV7-8 to TRBJ2-7, with D perhaps matching TRBD1 (6 bases). Trimming took 4 bases from V and 0 from J, leaving 10 bases between them. The CDR3 extends over 14 amino acids. Germline CDR1 SGHVS, CDR2 FQNEAQ. The CDR3 sequence is CASSSDSSSYEQYF. The CDR3 DNA sequence: TGTGCCAGCAGCTCGGACAGTAGCTCCTACGAGCAGTACTTC.

Worth noting for this clonotype: The junction does not match germline at one end; this may be a read error. This chain links TRBV10-3 with TRBJ2-7; perhaps TRBD1 as D (5 bases). Germline V gene lookup returns CDR1 ENHRY and CDR2 SYGVKD. CDR3 length: 14 residues. CDR3 residues: CAVSPPGSREEQYF. CDR3 nucleotides: TGTGCCGTCAGTCCCCCAGGGTCCAGAGAGGAGCAGTACTTC.